Listed below are T cell receptor beta chains from one sample, sequenced in a study of cytomegalovirus exposure and HLA in healthy donors. Profiling relied on immunoSEQ multiplex PCR, and the TCRdb table lists in-frame clones only, not all of them. The sample carries hundreds of thousands of clones, roughly 90% recorded once. The source material was PBMCs. The source is a woman in her late teens or twenties in good health and CMV-seronegative. Both conserved end residues are trimmed from each CDR3.

v_gene,j_gene,CDR3aa
TRBV6-1,TRBJ2-2,VSRGALNTGELF
TRBV5-8,TRBJ2-5,ASSFYGRGRRETQY
TRBV7-2,TRBJ2-5,ASSFSLETQY
TRBV6-5,TRBJ1-6,ASRRGGPDSPLH
TRBV2,TRBJ1-6,ASSADMWNSPLH
TRBV10-1,TRBJ2-7,ASSEYASGVSYEQY
TRBV4-3,TRBJ2-1,ASSQEIAGWNEQF
TRBV10-3,TRBJ2-2,AINGQIGVTGELF
TRBV11-3,TRBJ2-2,ASSPRQANTGELF
TRBV19,TRBJ2-1,ASSIDGSGGRNEQF
TRBV5-1,TRBJ2-3,ASSLGTSGSGDTQY
TRBV6-5,TRBJ2-7,ASSYSTPRSAYEQY
TRBV11-2,TRBJ1-2,ASSPLSGYYGYT
TRBV11-2,TRBJ1-2,ASSLDKTGANYGYT
TRBV9,TRBJ2-1,ASSPQTGEYYNEQF
TRBV5-6,TRBJ1-4,ASSLPGRTTNEKLF
TRBV5-1,TRBJ1-1,ASSFQGGDEAF
TRBV5-1,TRBJ2-5,ASSLAVREETQY
TRBV11-2,TRBJ2-7,ASSRQDYEQY
TRBV5-4,TRBJ2-1,ASRGGLAGADEQF
TRBV5-6,TRBJ2-7,ASSGGPGGRYEQY
TRBV6-5,TRBJ2-5,ASSSWSGAEETQY
TRBV4-1,TRBJ2-3,ASSQEIFHTQY
TRBV19,TRBJ1-2,ASTTNRDYGYT
TRBV4-3,TRBJ2-5,ASSQDATGAGETQY
TRBV11-2,TRBJ2-7,ASSPWGGQGAMNEQY
TRBV7-8,TRBJ2-7,ASSLGKASSYEQY
TRBV7-3,TRBJ1-1,ASSLSRDAEAF
TRBV7-2,TRBJ2-5,ASSLGSQETQY
TRBV2,TRBJ1-2,ASSVKEVGYT
TRBV13,TRBJ2-7,ASSPGQGAYEQY
TRBV5-4,TRBJ2-7,ASSSGRSSYEQY
TRBV14,TRBJ1-3,ASSLPGQGILTGNTIY
TRBV27,TRBJ1-1,ASSLSLEVEAF
TRBV6-4,TRBJ2-2,ASSASTNTGELF
TRBV7-9,TRBJ1-4,ASSTPVGGTDLC
TRBV4-2,TRBJ2-3,ASRMTGLREDTQY
TRBV9,TRBJ2-2,ASSVNSGTKTGELF
TRBV6-5,TRBJ2-7,ASSPVPSYEQY
TRBV6-5,TRBJ1-1,ASSYFLQGLTEAF
TRBV11-2,TRBJ2-5,ASSLGRPTSGGETQY
TRBV6-5,TRBJ1-5,ASSDQGEINQPQH
TRBV6-4,TRBJ2-3,ASSEGTYLGADTQY